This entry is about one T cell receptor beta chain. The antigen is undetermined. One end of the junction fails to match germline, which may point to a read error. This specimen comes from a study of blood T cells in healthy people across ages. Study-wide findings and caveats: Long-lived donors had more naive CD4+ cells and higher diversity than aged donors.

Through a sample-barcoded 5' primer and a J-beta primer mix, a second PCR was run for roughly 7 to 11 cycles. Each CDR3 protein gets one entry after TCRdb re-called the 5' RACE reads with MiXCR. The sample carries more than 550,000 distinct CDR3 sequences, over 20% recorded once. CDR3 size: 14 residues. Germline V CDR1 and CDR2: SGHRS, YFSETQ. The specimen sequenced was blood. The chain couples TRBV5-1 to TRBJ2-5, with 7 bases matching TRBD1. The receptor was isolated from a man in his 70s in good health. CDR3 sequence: CASSLGGGYNEQVF. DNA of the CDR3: TGCGCCAGCAGCTTGGGAGGGGGCTACAATGAGCAGGTCTTC.